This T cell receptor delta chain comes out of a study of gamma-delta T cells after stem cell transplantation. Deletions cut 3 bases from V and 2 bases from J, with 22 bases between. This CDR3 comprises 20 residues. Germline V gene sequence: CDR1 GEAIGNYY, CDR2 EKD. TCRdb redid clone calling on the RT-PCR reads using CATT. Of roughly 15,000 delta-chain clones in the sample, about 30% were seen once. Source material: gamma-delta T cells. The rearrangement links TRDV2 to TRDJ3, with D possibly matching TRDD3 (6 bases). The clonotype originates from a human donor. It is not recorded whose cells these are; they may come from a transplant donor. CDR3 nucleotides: TGTGCCTGTGACGTAAGGGGGGACCTCCCCAGGCCCTGGGACACCCGACAGATGTTTTTC. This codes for CACDVRGDLPRPWDTRQMFF.